This TCR beta chain derives from a study of metastatic and nonmetastatic thyroid tumors. Patients were all untreated before their thyroid surgery. Comments on this clone: Antigen: not known. The junction differs from germline at one of its ends, possibly a read error.

Study outcomes and limitations: Malignant thyroid tumors reportedly exceeded benign nodules significantly in TCR beta diversity, with the difference appearing in blood and tumor.

Source study methods: Across clinicopathological groups, CDR3 differences served as the basis for building a distant-metastasis classifier for papillary thyroid cancer. TCRdb re-called clones via MiXCR from the PCR reads. The V and J calls, along with clone size, are taken from TCRdb and not from the paper's own processing. The table includes 25,000 to 35,000 clones, 25% detected once. The TCR was taken from a female donor with papillary thyroid cancer or a benign thyroid nodule (not recorded which). Some clones in this sample may be carry-over from other donors' samples. Source material: blood.

This CDR3 reads CASSGDSTGQLLF. As DNA, the CDR3 is TGTGCCAGCAGCGGGGACAGCACCGGGCAGCTGTTGTTT. V gene TRBV13 combines with J gene TRBJ2-2; 7 bases are shared with TRBD1. CDR3 size: 13 residues. Germline values: CDR1 PRHDT, CDR2 FYEKMQ (reference sequence).